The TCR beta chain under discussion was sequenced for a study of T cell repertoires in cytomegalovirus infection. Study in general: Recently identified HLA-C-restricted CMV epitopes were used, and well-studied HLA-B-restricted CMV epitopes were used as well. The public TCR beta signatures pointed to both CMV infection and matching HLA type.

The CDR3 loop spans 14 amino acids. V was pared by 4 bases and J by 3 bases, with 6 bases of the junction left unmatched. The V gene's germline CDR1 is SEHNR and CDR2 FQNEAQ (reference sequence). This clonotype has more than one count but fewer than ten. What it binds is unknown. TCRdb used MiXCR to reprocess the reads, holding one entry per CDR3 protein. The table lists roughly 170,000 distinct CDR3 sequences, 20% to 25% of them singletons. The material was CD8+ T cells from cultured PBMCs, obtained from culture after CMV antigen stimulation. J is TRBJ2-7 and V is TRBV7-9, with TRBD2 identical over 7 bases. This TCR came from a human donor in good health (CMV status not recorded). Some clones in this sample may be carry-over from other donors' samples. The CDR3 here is CASSSTGGFYEQYF. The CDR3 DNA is TGTGCCAGCAGCTCGACGGGGGGATTCTACGAGCAGTACTTC.